This T cell receptor (beta chain) originates from a study of blood T cell repertoires in COVID-19 (TCRdb year 2020). About the investigation overall: The collaborator samples originated in the United States, Italy and Spain and spanned the acute and convalescent phases of COVID-19. The prospective study material was composed of cDNA or gDNA derived from T cells, B-cell-depleted T cells, or PBMCs. The dataset comprised deeply sampled blood TCRbeta repertoires from subjects exposed to, actively infected with, or recovered from COVID-19. The repertoires were made available in a free public database intended to serve as a resource for research on the immune response to SARS-CoV-2. The samples were drawn from two sources: the first 160 participants of the ongoing ImmuneRACE study, and 1,200 or so subjects contributed by 6 global collaborators. Sample metadata almost always included a de-identified subject ID, COVID-19 status, age in years and sex. Where available, HLA class I and class II types were obtained from metadata supplied by the sample provider rather than from assay-based typing. On the study overall, not on this receptor specifically: The amount of clinical and demographic metadata varied by source and participant and was provided uncurated.

Whole blood was collected in K2EDTA tubes by collaborating institutions according to the institutions' own protocols. Collaborator samples were shipped for TCRbeta analysis as frozen whole blood, isolated PBMCs, or DNA extracted from either sample type. Details on this clone: Its binding antigen is unknown. It has no much larger one-base neighbor in the sample; base qualities were not kept.

The immunoSEQ Assay, a bias-controlled multiplex PCR, was used to amplify TCRbeta CDR3 regions from genomic DNA. The paper's data handling went like this. The number of nucleated cells in each sample was estimated by amplification of reference gene primers within the assay. Sequence reads were collapsed and filtered to measure the absolute abundance of every unique TCRbeta CDR3 rearrangement. For each sample, productive Simpson clonality was calculated as the square root of Simpson's diversity index across productive rearrangements. TCRdb took over this immuneACCESS table, retaining in-frame rearrangements with V and J assigned. Such tables are incomplete; in checked studies, under half of the missing clones stem from an unresolved V gene, and the remainder is unexplained. Clone size and V and J calls were adopted from that table, with D and trimming inferred from the DNA. In this sample the table shows some 300,000 clones, over 80% of which occur a single time. Clones ranked in the top ten supply approximately 3.8% of the sample.

Specimen: peripheral blood. The sequence came from a woman in her 50s with active or convalescent COVID-19.

The CDR3 has the sequence CASRNSGRATDTQYF. The DNA reads as follows: TGTGCCAGCAGGAATAGCGGGAGGGCAACAGATACGCAGTATTTT. The V gene is TRBV6-6 and the J gene is TRBJ2-3; 11 middle bases align to TRBD2. The CDR3, cysteine through phenylalanine, is 15 amino acids long. Kept here is only the CDR3 DNA, which spans 45 bases and is read in frame from base 1. Trimming leaves V shorter by 6 bases and J shorter by 3 bases, with the junction holding 5 bases beyond the gene matches. The germline V gene (reference sequence) gives CDR1 as MNHNY and CDR2 as SVGAGI.